The clone carrying this T cell receptor beta chain was recorded a few times. As yet, its antigen is unknown. This sample was included in a study of OX40 agonist ivuxolimab in advanced cancers. Points from the study as a whole: Normalized T-cell clonal expansion was also low in some nonresponders. On average, CD8+ T cells had more expanded clones than CD4+.

Repertoires were generated with immunoSEQ multiplex PCR, while TCRdb's copy carries only in-frame clones and drops some. The sample lists 65,000 to 95,000 clones; about 88% were seen once. V was cut by 7 bases and J by 1 base, with 18 bases left in between. The CDR3 totals 16 residues. The germline CDR1 and CDR2 sequences are LNHDA and SQIVND (reference sequence). The chain joins TRBV19 to TRBJ2-3, with a tentative D call TRBD2 (7 bases). The source was CD4+ or CD8+ T cells sorted from blood, collected in a trial of the OX40 agonist ivuxolimab. The TCR was taken from an adult with an advanced solid tumor such as melanoma, head and neck, liver or kidney cancer. CDR3 nucleotide sequence: TGTGCCAGTATAGACCCCGGGGGGCCTGGCACAGATACGCAGTATTTT. Its translation is CASIDPGGPGTDTQYF.